This TCR beta chain stems from a study of OX40 agonist ivuxolimab in advanced cancers. Study-wide context: The study reported partial responses in three patients: one hepatocellular carcinoma, two cutaneous melanoma. Findings of the study overall: The average count of expanded clones was higher among CD8+ T cells than among CD4+.

Blood sampling took place at baseline, cycle 4 day 1, and cycle 7 day 1. As for this clone: Its target is unknown.

Clones were read by immunoSEQ multiplex PCR, and TCRdb kept only the in-frame ones, dropping some. The repertoire holds roughly 64,000 clones, 80% to 90% seen once, with 3% in the top ten. The CDR3 runs to 15 residues. The junction had 6 bases not matched to a gene; V was cut back by 0 bases and J by 6 bases. CDR1 and CDR2 from the germline V gene are SGDLS and YYNGEE. This chain connects TRBV9 to TRBJ2-1; 7 bases line up with TRBD2. The sample in question was CD4+ or CD8+ T cells sorted from blood, obtained in a trial of the OX40 agonist ivuxolimab. This clonotype was sampled from an adult with an advanced solid tumor such as melanoma, head and neck, liver or kidney cancer. DNA of the CDR3: TGTGCCAGCAGCGTAGAGGGACTAAGGTCCAATGAGCAGTTCTTC. Translating gives CASSVEGLRSNEQFF.